This record covers a single T cell receptor (beta chain). Its antigen remains unidentified. Clones were sequenced by immunoSEQ multiplex PCR, and TCRdb holds only the in-frame ones, with some missing. The profile shows about 25,000 clones, roughly four fifths of them singletons. CDR1 and CDR2 (germline): SGDLS, YYNGEE. V shed 2 bases and J 6 bases; nucleotides not matched to a gene: 7. The CDR3 length is 15 residues. The data originate from a study of lymphopenia after photon versus proton radiotherapy. The study, taken as a whole, reports: Proton therapy kept repertoires fairly stable, unlike photons, which gained effector/memory cells. Oligoclonal CD8+ Temra expansion after nadir drove photon patients' diversity drop. Only patients who died were analyzed for survival; proton advantage is unproven.

The chain uses TRBV9 and TRBJ2-1, with 8 bases lining up with TRBD1. The sequence came from a woman aged 45 to 65 with pancreatic cancer. The sequenced sample was peripheral blood, obtained from a patient treated with photon-based radiotherapy. The CDR3 DNA sequence: TGTGCCAGCAGCGTGAACGGACAGGGCAGCAATGAGCAGTTCTTC. This encodes CASSVNGQGSNEQFF.